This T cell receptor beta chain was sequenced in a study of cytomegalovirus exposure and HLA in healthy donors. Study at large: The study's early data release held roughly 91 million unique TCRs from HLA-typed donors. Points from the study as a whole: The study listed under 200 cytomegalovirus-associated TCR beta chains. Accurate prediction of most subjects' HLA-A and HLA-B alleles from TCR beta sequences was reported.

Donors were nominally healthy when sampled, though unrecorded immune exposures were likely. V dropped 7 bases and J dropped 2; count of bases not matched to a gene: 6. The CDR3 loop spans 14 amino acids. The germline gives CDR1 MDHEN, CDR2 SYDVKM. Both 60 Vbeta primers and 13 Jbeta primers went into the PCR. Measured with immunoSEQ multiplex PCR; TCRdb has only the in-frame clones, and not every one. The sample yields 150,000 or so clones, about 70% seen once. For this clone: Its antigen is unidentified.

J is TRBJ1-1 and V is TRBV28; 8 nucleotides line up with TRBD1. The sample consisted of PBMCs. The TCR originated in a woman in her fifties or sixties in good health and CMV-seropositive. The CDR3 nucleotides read TGTGCCAGCAAACCGGGACAGGTTAACACTGAAGCTTTCTTT. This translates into CASKPGQVNTEAFF. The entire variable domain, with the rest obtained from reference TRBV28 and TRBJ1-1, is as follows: DVKVTQSSRYLVKRTGEKVFLECVQDMDHENMFWYRQDPGLGLRLIYFSYDVKMKEKGDIPEGYSVSREKKERFSLILESASTNQTSMYLCASKPGQVNTEAFFGQGTRLTVV.